The 24 T cell receptor beta chains below come from one sample, sequenced in a study of T cells in Graves' hyperthyroidism and ophthalmopathy. Amplification of TCR beta CDR3 regions used RNA as the template. Primed by the HTBI set, a first-round RT-PCR was run on the TCR CDR3. TCRdb re-called the multiplex PCR reads through MiXCR, storing one row per CDR3 protein. The sample lists approximately 200,000 distinct CDR3 sequences, around 18% occurring once. The specimen sequenced was blood. The receptor set was obtained from a man aged 40-49 years with Graves' hyperthyroidism.

The chain is built from TRBV9 and TRBJ1-2; no clear D. Germline-derived CDR1 and CDR2 are SGDLS and YYNGEE. V lost 0 bases and J 4 bases, leaving 16 bases between the germline ends. The CDR3 contains 16 residues. The CDR3 reads CASSVDDSGGSYGYTF. The CDR3 nucleotides read TGTGCCAGCAGCGTAGATGACTCGGGAGGAAGCTATGGCTACACCTTC.

V is TRBV18 and J is TRBJ1-1; D gene unclear. The V gene lost 2 bases and the J gene lost 5 bases, with 6 bases spanning the gap. Germline-derived CDR1 and CDR2 are KGHSH and LQKENI. The CDR3 has 12 residues. The CDR3 reads CASSPGITEAFF. The CDR3 DNA is TGTGCCAGCTCACCAGGGATTACTGAAGCTTTCTTT.

This clonotype was counted ten times or more. This chain connects TRBV18 to TRBJ2-7, with D perhaps matching TRBD1 (5 bases). The V gene lost 2 bases and the J gene lost 6 bases, with 14 bases spanning the gap. The CDR3 has 14 residues. From germline, CDR1 is KGHSH and CDR2 LQKENI. The CDR3 DNA reads as TGTGCCAGCTCACCATCAGGGATATCGGGCGAGCAGTACTTC. It specifies CASSPSGISGEQYF.

This clonotype showed up just a few times. The chain uses TRBV2 and TRBJ1-6; TRBD1 matches 7 bases. This CDR3 region has 14 residues. Germline CDR1 is SNHLY and CDR2 is FYNNEI. V was pared by 7 bases and J by 10 bases, with 10 bases of the junction left unmatched. The CDR3 region has the DNA TGTGCCAGCAACCCCGGGACAGCACAATCACCCCTCCACTTT. Translation: CASNPGTAQSPLHF.

The V and J genes are TRBV28 and TRBJ2-4; D is perhaps TRBD2 (6 bases). CDR3 size: 13 residues. Germline V CDR1 and CDR2: MDHEN, SYDVKM. V was cut by 10 bases and J by 8 bases, with 18 bases left in between. CDR3 sequence: CAITGVTMDIQYF. Here the CDR3 DNA reads TGTGCCATCACGGGGGTAACTATGGACATTCAGTACTTC.

As to this clonotype: Possible read error: a much larger clone is one base away. V is TRBV6-2 or TRBV6-3 and J is TRBJ2-5; D not resolved. This CDR3 comprises 13 residues. From germline, CDR1 is MNHEY and CDR2 SVGEGT. V was clipped by 4 bases and J by 5 bases, with 11 bases between them. The CDR3 sequence: CASSLTVSETQYF. Here the CDR3 DNA reads TGTGCCAGCAGTTTAACAGTGTCGGAGACCCAGTACTTC.

This chain joins TRBV29-1 and TRBJ2-5; D is perhaps TRBD1 (5 bases). This CDR3 region has 15 residues. CDR1 is SQVTM, CDR2 ANQGSEA, per germline. Deletions cut 2 bases from V and 1 base from J, with 14 bases between. The DNA for the CDR3 is TGCAGCGTTGAACCGGCAGGGTCTCTCCAAGAGACCCAGTACTTC. It codes for CSVEPAGSLQETQYF.

This clonotype was counted only a few times. For the CDR3, the DNA is TGTGCCACCAGCAGGGGGTTGCGGGGGGAAGCCAAAAACATTCAGTACTTC. It encodes CATSRGLRGEAKNIQYF. The chain employs TRBV15 and TRBJ2-4; 8 nucleotides match TRBD2. The CDR3 is 17 residues long. Germline trimming cut 3 bases from V and 0 bases from J; bases unmatched to any gene: 7. CDR1 is LNHNV and CDR2 is YYDKDF in the germline V gene (reference sequence). Variable domain in full (rest from reference TRBV15 and TRBJ2-4): DAMVIQNPRYQVTQFGKPVTLSCSQTLNHNVMYWYQQKSSQAPKLLFHYYDKDFNNEADTPDNFQSRRPNTSFCFLDIRSPGLGDTAMYLCATSRGLRGEAKNIQYFGAGTRLSVL.

The chain joins TRBV5-6 to TRBJ2-7; D is possibly TRBD2 (7 bases). This CDR3 region has 14 residues. The V end lost 6 bases, the J end lost 4 bases, and 17 bases lay between the germline ends. Germline V lookup: CDR1 SGHDT, CDR2 YYEEEE. The chain's CDR3 is CASTKGRGRYEQYF. CDR3 bases: TGTGCCAGCACCAAGGGGCGGGGGCGGTACGAGCAGTACTTC. The entire variable domain, with the rest obtained from reference TRBV5-6 and TRBJ2-7, is as follows: DAGVTQSPTHLIKTRGQQVTLRCSPKSGHDTVSWYQQALGQGPQFIFQYYEEEERQRGNFPDRFSGHQFPNYSSELNVNALLLGDSALYLCASTKGRGRYEQYFGPGTRLTVT.

V and J are TRBV6-2 or TRBV6-3 and TRBJ2-1, with a possible D match to TRBD1 (6 bases). Per germline, CDR1 MNHEY and CDR2 SVGEGT. This CDR3 region has 16 residues. The V and J ends lost 2 bases and 3 bases respectively, with 14 bases between them. The CDR3 coding sequence is TGTGCCAGCAGTTACGCAGGGGCTGTGATCTACAATGAGCAGTTCTTC. Its translation is CASSYAGAVIYNEQFF.

This clonotype was found a few times. V usage is TRBV6-1 and J usage is TRBJ2-2; D remains ambiguous. The germline CDR1 and CDR2 sequences are MNHNS and SASEGT. CDR3 size: 16 residues. Trimming took 6 bases from V and 2 from J, leaving 16 bases between them. The CDR3 bases are TGTGCCAGCAGGCCTCCGGAAGGCCTCAACACCGGGGAGCTGTTTTTT. Its translation is CASRPPEGLNTGELFF.

In DNA, the CDR3 is TGTGCCAGCAGTCCCTCCCCGGACGAGCAGTACTTC. It translates to CASSPSPDEQYF. The rearrangement uses TRBV27 and TRBJ2-7; D ambiguous. Germline CDR1 is MNHEY and CDR2 is SMNVEV (reference sequence). This CDR3 has 12 residues. The V gene lost 5 bases and the J gene lost 5 bases, with 10 bases spanning the gap.

The rearrangement links TRBV7-2 to TRBJ1-2; 8 nucleotides line up with TRBD1. The CDR3 has 13 amino acids. The V segment lost 1 base and the J segment 8 bases; nucleotides outside the gene matches: 3. The V gene's germline CDR1 is SGHTA and CDR2 FQGNSA. The CDR3 sequence: CASSLGTGYGYTF. The DNA for the CDR3 is TGTGCCAGCAGCTTAGGGACAGGGTACGGCTACACCTTC.

The sample holds a few counts of this clonotype. This chain links TRBV5-1 with TRBJ1-4; no reliable D call. Germline V lookup: CDR1 SGHRS, CDR2 YFSETQ. V lost 4 bases, J lost 5 bases, and 9 bases lay in between. The CDR3 is made up of 13 amino acids. CDR3 DNA: TGCGCCAGCAGCCCGGGGATGAATGAAAAACTGTTTTTT. Translating gives CASSPGMNEKLFF.

The table lists this clonotype with a few counts. This chain joins TRBV4-1 and TRBJ1-6; D unresolved. Between the trimmed V and J ends, which lost 4 bases and 0 bases, there was a span of 10 bases. This CDR3 is 16 amino acids long. Germline CDR1 is MGHRA and CDR2 is YSYEKL. The CDR3 spells CASSLYPSSYNSPLHF. The CDR3, as DNA: TGCGCCAGCAGCCTCTACCCTAGCTCCTATAATTCACCCCTCCACTTT.

The V gene is TRBV15, the J gene TRBJ2-7, with TRBD1 matching 7 bases. In germline, CDR1 is LNHNV, CDR2 YYDKDF (reference sequence). CDR3 size: 15 residues. J lost 3 bases, V lost 0 bases, and 5 bases had no gene match. CDR3 coding DNA: TGTGCCACCAGCAGAGATCTGACAGGGAACTACGAGCAGTACTTC. This sequence encodes CATSRDLTGNYEQYF.

In its sample, this clonotype was seen many times. The rearrangement links TRBV20-1 to TRBJ1-2; D is ambiguous. Germline CDR1 reads DFQATT; CDR2 reads SNEGSKA (reference sequence). CDR3 length equals 12 residues. V was cut by 6 bases and J by 5 bases, with 13 bases left in between. In DNA, the CDR3 is TGCAGTGCCGATCGCAGATCATATGGCTACACCTTC. Amino acid sequence: CSADRRSYGYTF.

The table lists this clonotype with many counts. This chain uses TRBV7-2 with TRBJ2-5; TRBD2 might be the D (6 bases). Trimming shortened V by 5 bases and J by 13 bases, and 26 bases separated the two germline ends. CDR3 length equals 15 residues. The V gene's germline CDR1 is SGHTA and CDR2 FQGNSA. CDR3 residues: CASSPHGASARTRYF. The CDR3 nucleotides are TGTGCCAGCAGCCCACATGGGGCTAGCGCGAGAACCAGGTACTTC.

This clonotype was recorded many times. The rearrangement uses TRBV9 and TRBJ2-2, with TRBD1 matching over 7 bases. From germline, CDR1 is SGDLS and CDR2 YYNGEE. After removal of 4 bases from V and 1 base from J, the junction contained 4 bases not matched to a gene. The CDR3 is 15 residues long. Here the CDR3 reads CASSSRTGNTGELFF. The CDR3 DNA follows: TGTGCCAGCAGCTCGCGGACAGGGAACACCGGGGAGCTGTTTTTT.

V usage is TRBV7-3 and J usage is TRBJ2-1; D is ambiguous. CDR1 SGHTA and CDR2 FQGTGA come from the germline V gene. The CDR3 is made up of 15 amino acids. V lost 5 bases to trimming and J lost 5 bases, with 16 bases between them. In DNA, the CDR3 is TGTGCCAGCAGCGCGGACGGATCCCTCAACAATGAGCAGTTCTTC. This translates into CASSADGSLNNEQFF.

This clonotype was observed at least ten times. The gene calls are TRBV11-2 and TRBJ2-2; D is perhaps TRBD1 or TRBD2 (5 bases each). CDR3 length equals 15 residues. Germline CDR1 and CDR2: SGHAT and FQNNGV. Trimming removed 2 bases at V and 4 bases at J, with 11 bases between. The CDR3, as DNA: TGTGCCAGCAGCTTATATGAGGGGAGCACCGGGGAGCTGTTTTTT. Translation: CASSLYEGSTGELFF.

This chain uses TRBV29-1 with TRBJ2-7; tentative D call: TRBD1 (6 bases). The CDR3 runs to 16 residues. The germline V and J ends were trimmed by 1 base and 5 bases, with 21 bases remaining between them. CDR1 and CDR2 (germline): SQVTM, ANQGSEA. CDR3 residues: CSVEAGQGPSADEQYF. DNA of the CDR3: TGCAGCGTTGAAGCGGGTCAGGGGCCATCGGCAGACGAGCAGTACTTC.

This clonotype was observed at least ten times. The chain has TRBV5-1 and TRBJ2-2; 11 bases fit TRBD2. CDR1 and CDR2 from the germline V gene are SGHRS and YFSETQ. The V gene end was trimmed by 6 bases and the J gene end by 1 base; junction bases not matched to a gene: 2. The CDR3 sequence is 15 residues long. In nucleotides, the CDR3 is TGCGCCAGCACCACTAGCGGGAGGAACACCGGGGAGCTGTTTTTT. Translated, it gives CASTTSGRNTGELFF.

The J gene is TRBJ2-7, the V gene TRBV20-1, with TRBD1 matching over 9 bases. The germline CDR1 and CDR2 sequences are DFQATT and SNEGSKA (reference sequence). CDR3 length: 12 amino acids. The CDR3 sequence: CTPGTGSYEQYF. CDR3 nucleotide sequence: TGCACCCCCGGGACAGGGAGCTACGAGCAGTACTTC.